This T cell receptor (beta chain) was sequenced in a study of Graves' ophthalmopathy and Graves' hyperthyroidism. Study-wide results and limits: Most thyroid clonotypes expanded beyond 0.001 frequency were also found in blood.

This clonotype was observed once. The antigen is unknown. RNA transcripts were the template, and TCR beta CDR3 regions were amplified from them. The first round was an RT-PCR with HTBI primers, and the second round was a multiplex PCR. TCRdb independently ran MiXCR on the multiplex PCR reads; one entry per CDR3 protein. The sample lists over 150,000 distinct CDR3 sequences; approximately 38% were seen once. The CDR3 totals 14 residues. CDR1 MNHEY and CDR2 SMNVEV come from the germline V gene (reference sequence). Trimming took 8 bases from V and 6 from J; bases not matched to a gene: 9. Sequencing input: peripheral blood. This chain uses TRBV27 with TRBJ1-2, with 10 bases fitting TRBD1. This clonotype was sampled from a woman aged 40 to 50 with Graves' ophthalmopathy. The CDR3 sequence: CASGQLGTGDGYTF. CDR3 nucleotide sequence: TGTGCCAGCGGGCAACTCGGGACAGGGGATGGCTACACCTTC.